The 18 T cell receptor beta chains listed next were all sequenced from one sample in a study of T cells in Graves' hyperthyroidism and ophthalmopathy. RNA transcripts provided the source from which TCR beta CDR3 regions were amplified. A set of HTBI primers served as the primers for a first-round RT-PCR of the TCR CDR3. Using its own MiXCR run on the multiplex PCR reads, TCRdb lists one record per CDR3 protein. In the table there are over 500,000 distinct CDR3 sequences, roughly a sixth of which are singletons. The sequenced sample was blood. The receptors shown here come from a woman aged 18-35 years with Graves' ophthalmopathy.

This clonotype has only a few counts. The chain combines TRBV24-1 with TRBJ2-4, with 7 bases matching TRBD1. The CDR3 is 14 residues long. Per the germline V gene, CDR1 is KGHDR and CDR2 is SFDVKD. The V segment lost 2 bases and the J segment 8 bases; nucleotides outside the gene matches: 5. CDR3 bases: TGTGCCACCAGTGATTGGGACAGTGGGGACATTCAGTACTTC. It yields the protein CATSDWDSGDIQYF.

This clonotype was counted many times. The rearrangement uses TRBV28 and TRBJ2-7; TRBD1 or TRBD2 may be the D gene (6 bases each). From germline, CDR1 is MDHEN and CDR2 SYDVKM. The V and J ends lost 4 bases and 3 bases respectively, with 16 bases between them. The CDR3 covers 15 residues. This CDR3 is CASSSKGGIIYEQYF. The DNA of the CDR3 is TGTGCCAGCAGTTCTAAGGGGGGTATAATCTACGAGCAGTACTTC.

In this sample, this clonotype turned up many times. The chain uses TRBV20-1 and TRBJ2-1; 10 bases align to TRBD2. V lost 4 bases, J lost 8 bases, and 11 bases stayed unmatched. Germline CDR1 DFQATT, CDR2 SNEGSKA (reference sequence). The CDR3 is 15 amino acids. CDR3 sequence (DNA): TGCAGTGCTACCCGGACTAGCGGATCGTTGGATGAGCAGTTCTTC. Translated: CSATRTSGSLDEQFF.

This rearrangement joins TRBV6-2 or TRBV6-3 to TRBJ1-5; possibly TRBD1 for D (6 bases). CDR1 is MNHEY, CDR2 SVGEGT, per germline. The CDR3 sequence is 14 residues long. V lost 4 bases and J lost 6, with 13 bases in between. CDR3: CASSSIGGSQPQHF. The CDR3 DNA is TGTGCCAGCAGTTCTATAGGGGGGTCTCAGCCCCAGCATTTT.

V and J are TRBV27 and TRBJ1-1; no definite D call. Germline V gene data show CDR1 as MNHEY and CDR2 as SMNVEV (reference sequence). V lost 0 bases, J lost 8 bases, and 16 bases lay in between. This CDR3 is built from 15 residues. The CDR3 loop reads CASSLSGRFDYEAFF. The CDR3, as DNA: TGTGCCAGCAGTTTATCGGGCAGGTTTGACTACGAAGCTTTCTTT.

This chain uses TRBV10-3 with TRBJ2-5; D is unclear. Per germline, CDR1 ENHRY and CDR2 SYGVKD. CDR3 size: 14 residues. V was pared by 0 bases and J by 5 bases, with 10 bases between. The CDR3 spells CAISESRVWETQYF. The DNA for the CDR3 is TGTGCCATCAGTGAGTCCCGGGTCTGGGAGACCCAGTACTTC.

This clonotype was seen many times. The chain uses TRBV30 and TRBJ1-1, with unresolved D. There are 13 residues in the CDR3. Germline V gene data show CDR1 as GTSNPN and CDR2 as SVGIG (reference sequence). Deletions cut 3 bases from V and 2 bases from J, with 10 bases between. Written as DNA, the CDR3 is TGTGCCTGGAGGCATCAGGAAAACACTGAAGCTTTCTTT. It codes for CAWRHQENTEAFF.

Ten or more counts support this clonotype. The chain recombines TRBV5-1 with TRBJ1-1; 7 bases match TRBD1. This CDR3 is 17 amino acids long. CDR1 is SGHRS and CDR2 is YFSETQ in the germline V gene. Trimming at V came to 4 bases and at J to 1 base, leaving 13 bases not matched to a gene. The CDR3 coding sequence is TGCGCCAGCAGCCCCCCACGGACAGGACCTTCGAACACTGAAGCTTTCTTT. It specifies CASSPPRTGPSNTEAFF.

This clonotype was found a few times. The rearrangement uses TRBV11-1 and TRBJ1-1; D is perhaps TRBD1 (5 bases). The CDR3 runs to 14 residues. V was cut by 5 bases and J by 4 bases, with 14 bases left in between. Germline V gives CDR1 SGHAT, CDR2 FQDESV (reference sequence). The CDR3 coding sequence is TGTGCCAGCAGCGTGCGGGGCAAGGGCACTGAAGCTTTCTTT. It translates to CASSVRGKGTEAFF.

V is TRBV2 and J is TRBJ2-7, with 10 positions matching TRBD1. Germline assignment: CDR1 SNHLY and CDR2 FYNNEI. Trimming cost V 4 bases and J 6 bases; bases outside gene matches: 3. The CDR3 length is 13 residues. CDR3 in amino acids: CASSAGQGSEQYF. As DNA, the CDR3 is TGTGCCAGCAGTGCGGGACAGGGGAGCGAGCAGTACTTC.

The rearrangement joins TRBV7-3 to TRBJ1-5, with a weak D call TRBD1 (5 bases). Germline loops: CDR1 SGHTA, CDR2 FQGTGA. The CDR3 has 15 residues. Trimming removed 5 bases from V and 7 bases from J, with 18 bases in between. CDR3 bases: TGTGCCAGCAGCCCCCTCGGGGGTGGTACCCAGCCCCAGCATTTT. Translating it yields CASSPLGGGTQPQHF.

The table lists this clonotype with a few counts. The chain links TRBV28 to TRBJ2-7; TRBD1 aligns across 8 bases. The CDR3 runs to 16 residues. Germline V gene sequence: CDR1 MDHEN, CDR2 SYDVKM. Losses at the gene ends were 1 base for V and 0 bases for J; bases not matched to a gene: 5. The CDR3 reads CASSLLTGESSYEQYF. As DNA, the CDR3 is TGTGCCAGCAGTTTATTGACAGGGGAAAGCTCCTACGAGCAGTACTTC.

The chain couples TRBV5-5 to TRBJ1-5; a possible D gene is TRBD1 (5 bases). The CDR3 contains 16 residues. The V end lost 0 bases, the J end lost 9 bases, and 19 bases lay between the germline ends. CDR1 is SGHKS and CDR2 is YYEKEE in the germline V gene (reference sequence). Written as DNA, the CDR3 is TGTGCCAGCAGCTTGGCCGGGGGAGCCTCCGTTATGCCCCAGCATTTT. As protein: CASSLAGGASVMPQHF.

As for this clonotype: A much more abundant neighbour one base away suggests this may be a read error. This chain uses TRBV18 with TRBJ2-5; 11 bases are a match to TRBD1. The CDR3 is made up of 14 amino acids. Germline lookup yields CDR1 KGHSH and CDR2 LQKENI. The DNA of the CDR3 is TGTGCCAGCTCACCTGGACAGGGGGCAGAGACCCAGCACTTC. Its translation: CASSPGQGAETQHF.

CDR3 amino acids: CASSVGGGESYNSPLHF. DNA of the CDR3: TGTGCCAGCAGCGTAGGGGGAGGAGAATCCTATAATTCACCCCTCCACTTT. The rearrangement links TRBV9 to TRBJ1-6; D ambiguous. Trimming took off 0 bases at V and 1 base at J, with 11 bases between the two ends. Germline-derived CDR1 and CDR2 are SGDLS and YYNGEE. This CDR3 region has 17 residues. Combining the CDR3 with reference TRBV9 and TRBJ1-6 gives the whole variable domain DSGVTQTPKHLITATGQRVTLRCSPRSGDLSVYWYQQSLDQGLQFLIQYYNGEERAKGNILERFSAQQFPDLHSELNLSSLELGDSALYFCASSVGGGESYNSPLHFGNGTRLTVT.

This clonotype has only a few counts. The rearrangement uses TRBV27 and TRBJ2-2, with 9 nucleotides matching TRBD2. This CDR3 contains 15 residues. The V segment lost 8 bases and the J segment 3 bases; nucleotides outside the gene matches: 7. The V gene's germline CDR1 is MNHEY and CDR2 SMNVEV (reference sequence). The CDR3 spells CASGGLARYTGELFF. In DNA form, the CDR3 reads TGTGCCAGCGGAGGACTAGCGAGATACACCGGGGAGCTGTTTTTT.

The CDR3 DNA reads as TGTGCCTTCCAGACTAGCGTCTACAATGAGCAGTTCTTC. It encodes CAFQTSVYNEQFF. The rearrangement uses TRBV30 and TRBJ2-1; 8 bases line up with TRBD2. Looked up from germline, CDR1 is GTSNPN and CDR2 is SVGIG (reference sequence). This CDR3 contains 13 residues. V was pared by 7 bases and J by 3 bases, with 5 bases of the junction left unmatched.

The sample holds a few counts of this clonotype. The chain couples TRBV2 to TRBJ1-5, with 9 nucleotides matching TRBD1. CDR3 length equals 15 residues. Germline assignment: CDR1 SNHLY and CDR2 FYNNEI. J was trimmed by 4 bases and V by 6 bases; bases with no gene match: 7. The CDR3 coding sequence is TGTGCCAGCAGCCCCCGGGACAGGGTTAATCAGCCCCAGCATTTT. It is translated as CASSPRDRVNQPQHF.